The T cell receptor (beta chain) described here comes from a study of shared clonotypes between healthy human individuals. On the study more broadly: CD4 naive and CD4 memory each took three plates per donor, while CD8 naive took two and CD8 memory one.

Generated by immunoSEQ multiplex PCR, the TCRdb table keeps only in-frame clones and is missing some. Among about 2.3 million clones, approximately 93% were seen once, and the ten largest hold 0.35% to 0.45%. Between the trimmed V and J ends, which lost 6 bases and 2 bases, there was a span of 11 bases. Germline V gene sequence: CDR1 KGHSH, CDR2 LQKENI. This CDR3 is built from 14 residues. Turning to this clone: Its antigen is not known.

General observations from the study: Naive CD4 clonotype sharing across a few donors was 4% to 5.5%. Sequencing depth was a factor that was expected to affect clonotype sharing among donors.

The V gene is TRBV18, the J gene TRBJ2-1; D may be TRBD1 (6 bases). Sample: naive CD4+ T cells from PBMCs. Subset denoted: CD45RA+ positively selected. This receptor was identified in a man younger than 30 in good health. Some clones in this sample may be carry-over from other donors' samples. The CDR3 region has the DNA TGTGCCAGCTCTAGGACAGAAACCTACAATGAGCAGTTCTTC. Residues: CASSRTETYNEQFF.